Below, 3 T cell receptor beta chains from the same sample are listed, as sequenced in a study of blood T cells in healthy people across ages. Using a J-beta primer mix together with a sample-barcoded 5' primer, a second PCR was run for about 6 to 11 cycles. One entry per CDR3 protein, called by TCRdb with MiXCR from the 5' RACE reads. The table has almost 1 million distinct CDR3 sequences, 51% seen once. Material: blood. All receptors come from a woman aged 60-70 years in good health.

The CDR3 is CASSSYRGRDSPLHF. CDR3 bases: TGTGCCAGCAGCTCATACAGGGGCAGGGATTCACCCCTCCACTTT. The gene calls are TRBV7-9 and TRBJ1-6; 7 nucleotides match TRBD1. V lost 4 bases, J lost 8 bases, and 8 bases stayed unmatched. The length of the CDR3 is 15 residues. Germline CDR1 reads SEHNR; CDR2 reads FQNEAQ (reference sequence).

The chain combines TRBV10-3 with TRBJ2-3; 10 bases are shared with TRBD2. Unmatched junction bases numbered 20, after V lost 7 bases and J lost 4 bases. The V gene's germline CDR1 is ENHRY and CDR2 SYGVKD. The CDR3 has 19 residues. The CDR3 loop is CAINHQRIKAGGPPDTQYF. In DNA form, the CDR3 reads TGTGCCATCAACCATCAGAGGATCAAAGCGGGAGGGCCACCAGATACGCAGTATTTT.

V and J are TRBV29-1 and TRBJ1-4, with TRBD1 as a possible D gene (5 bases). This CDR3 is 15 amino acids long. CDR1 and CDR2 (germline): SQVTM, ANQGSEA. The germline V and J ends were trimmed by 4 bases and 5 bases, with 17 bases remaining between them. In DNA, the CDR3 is TGCAGCGTTGCCAAGGAAAGGGACGGAAATGAAAAACTGTTTTTT. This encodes CSVAKERDGNEKLFF.